These T cell receptor beta chains were read from a single sample in a study of neurological immune-mediated disorders. From the 5' RACE reads, TCRdb called clonotypes with MiXCR, one entry per CDR3 protein. The sample consists of around 100,000 distinct CDR3 sequences, 11% of them appearing once. Source material: PBMCs. Receptors originate from a female donor with HTLV-1-associated myelopathy (HAM/TSP). The CDR3 runs from the conserved cysteine through the conserved F or W. Fields, in order: J gene, D gene, clone size, V gene, CDR3 protein, CDR3 DNA. The D gene is left open where the match is weak. Clone sizes are shown as once, few, many or a size class.

TRBJ2-7	.	few	TRBV27	CASSSPQGGRDEQYF	TGTGCCAGCAGTTCCCCGCAGGGGGGTCGGGACGAGCAGTACTTC
TRBJ2-7	.	many	TRBV27	CASSYRTTYEQYF	TGTGCCAGCAGTTACCGGACCACCTACGAGCAGTACTTC
TRBJ2-6	.	many	TRBV5-1	CASSYPTLANVLTF	TGCGCCAGCAGCTACCCCACTCTGGCCAACGTCCTGACTTTC
TRBJ2-7	.	many	TRBV5-1	CASSLGQAADEQYF	TGCGCCAGCAGCTTAGGCCAGGCAGCCGACGAGCAGTACTTC
TRBJ2-1	TRBD2	many	TRBV5-1	CASSLDPSGVNNEQFF	TGCGCCAGCAGCTTGGACCCTAGCGGGGTCAACAATGAGCAGTTCTTC
TRBJ2-3	TRBD2	many	TRBV5-1	CASSAGLAGVTDTQYF	TGCGCCAGCAGCGCTGGACTAGCGGGGGTCACAGATACGCAGTATTTT
TRBJ1-1	.	many	TRBV5-1	CASSLVGTEHTEAFF	TGCGCCAGCAGCTTGGTCGGAACAGAACACACTGAAGCTTTCTTT
TRBJ2-3	.	many	TRBV20-1	CSAATTLQSGTDTQYF	TGCAGTGCTGCGACGACGCTACAATCAGGCACAGATACGCAGTATTTT
TRBJ2-2	TRBD1	many	TRBV7-9	CASSGWQGASTGELFF	TGTGCCAGCAGCGGTTGGCAGGGGGCGAGCACCGGGGAGCTGTTTTTT
TRBJ2-7	.	many	TRBV20-1	CSARVGQVPEQYF	TGCAGTGCTAGAGTGGGGCAGGTACCCGAGCAGTACTTC
TRBJ2-1	TRBD2	few	TRBV12-3/TRBV12-4	CASSLPSGTRGEQFF	TGTGCCAGCAGTCTACCCTCCGGGACTAGAGGCGAGCAGTTCTTC